This T cell receptor beta chain is from a study of T-cell memory formation after mild COVID-19 (dated by TCRdb to the early 2020s). Background on the whole study: Most TCR sequence clusters were specific to one of the two donors. In a couple of donors, T-cell clones that expanded and contracted after mild COVID-19 were tracked by sequencing TCRalpha and TCRbeta repertoires over time. The cohort was made up of two young adult volunteers, one female and one male, who were previously healthy. Study-wide findings and limitations: Contracting CD4+ clones were located mainly in the CM and EM memory subsets, whereas CD8+ clones were found to be enriched in EMRA. From day 15 to 85, contracting clones showed balanced CD4/CD8 phenotypes, whereas a second wave of clones that expanded from day 15 to 37 leaned towards CD4+. Some responding clones were detected in pre-infection memory, which suggested that pre-existing cross-reactive memory T cells had joined the SARS-CoV-2 response. The study covered only two mild cases, and larger cohorts including severe cases with pre-infection samples were considered necessary. SARS-CoV-2 specificity was not confirmed for the second-wave clones peaking on day 37.

Including the terminal cysteine and phenylalanine, the CDR3 comprises 14 residues. CDR3 DNA only is kept here, 42 bases in frame from base 1. The V and J ends are trimmed by 5 bases and 2 bases, leaving 13 bases between them. From the germline V gene (reference sequence), CDR1 is SEHNR and CDR2 is FQNEAQ. This clonotype was observed a few times. This receptor's antigen is unknown. No much larger clone exists at a distance of one base, and base qualities are not known. The reads were generated on an Illumina NovaSeq 6000. cDNA libraries for TCRalpha and TCRbeta were prepared by 5'RACE using constant-segment primers, with sample barcodes and unique molecular identifiers added. RNA was extracted from every sample with Trizol reagent. Libraries were amplified in two PCR steps, with a second sample barcode and Illumina TruSeq adapters added in the second step. Sequencing of libraries was performed on an Illumina NovaSeq with 2 x 150 bp paired-end reads. In the paper's pipeline: With migec v1.2.7, reads were demultiplexed and then collapsed into UMI-guided consensus sequences. Using mixcr v2.1.11, the UMI consensuses were aligned to TRA and TRB V and J templates and assembled into clonotypes. Clonotypes were classified as expanded or contracted when called significant by both edgeR and NoisET, with noise models trained on biological replicates. For edgeR calls, the cutoffs were a false discovery rate-adjusted p below 0.01 and a log2 fold-change threshold of 1. As an exploratory analysis of dynamics, max-normalized trajectories of the 1000 most abundant clonotypes were examined by PCA with hierarchical clustering. Each responding clone was given a CD4 or CD8 phenotype based on the CD4+ and CD8+ repertoires, which had been sequenced separately. Through fastp at Q25 and MiXCR, TCRdb rebuilt clones from the public reads, retaining in-frame beta chains. Duplicate CDR3 protein sequences are folded into a single record with the most common DNA and genes. The V and J calls were determined by TCRdb, not by the authors. In this sample the table shows approximately 190,000 distinct CDR3 sequences, approximately 16% of which occur a single time. The ten largest make up 2.4% of the sample.

Ficoll-Paque density gradient centrifugation was used to isolate PBMCs. Sequenced sample: PBMCs or a T cell subset sorted from them (not recorded which). The sequence was collected from an adult woman who had mild COVID-19 (a few samples of this study predate the infection). The sample titles of this study are shuffled in the database, so cell type and time point are left out; the donor was told from shared clones. The chain was built from TRBV7-9 and TRBJ2-7; the D gene is perhaps TRBD2, on 5 matching bases. CDR3 protein: CASSQRTLPYEQYF. The DNA is TGTGCCAGCAGCCAGAGGACTCTACCCTACGAGCAGTACTTC.